The 18 T cell receptor beta chains reported below all come from one sample, sequenced in a study of response to subunit inactivated influenza vaccine. From the RT-PCR reads, TCRdb called clonotypes with MiXCR, one entry per CDR3 protein. The top ten hold about an eighth of the sample, which has about 480,000 distinct CDR3 sequences, roughly 13% seen once. The sequencing used PBMCs from blood, collected roughly 46 days after vaccination. These TCRs come from a man over 45 who received an inactivated influenza vaccine.

The CDR3 here is CASSLSLAEGTDTQYF. The CDR3 nucleotides read TGCGCCAGCAGCTTGTCACTAGCGGAGGGAACAGATACGCAGTATTTT. This chain joins TRBV5-1 and TRBJ2-3; 8 bases match TRBD2. The V gene's germline CDR1 is SGHRS and CDR2 YFSETQ. This CDR3 is 16 amino acids long. The V segment lost 1 base and the J segment 3 bases; nucleotides outside the gene matches: 7. Full variable domain (outside the CDR3, taken from reference TRBV5-1 and TRBJ2-3): KAGVTQTPRYLIKTRGQQVTLSCSPISGHRSVSWYQQTPGQGLQFLFEYFSETQRNKGNFPGRFSGRQFSNSRSEMNVSTLELGDSALYLCASSLSLAEGTDTQYFGPGTRLTVL.

The J gene is TRBJ2-7, the V gene TRBV3-1; D might be TRBD1 (5 bases). The CDR3 contains 17 residues. With 10 bases removed from V and 3 bases from J, the gap between germline ends came to 28 bases. Per germline, CDR1 LGHDT and CDR2 YNNKEL (reference sequence). The CDR3 DNA is TGTGCCACCACCCAAGGCTATCTTTCAGGGCAATACTACGAGCAGTACTTC. Residues: CATTQGYLSGQYYEQYF.

DNA for the CDR3: TGCGCCAGCACCCCAGGGGGGCAGGGGTCAAATAGCAATCAGCCCCAGCATTTT. It codes for CASTPGGQGSNSNQPQHF. V is TRBV10-2 and J is TRBJ1-5, with 7 bases fitting TRBD1. The trim removed 7 bases at V and 0 bases at J, leaving 15 bases unmatched. The CDR3 contains 18 residues. Germline V gene data show CDR1 as WSHSY and CDR2 as SAAADI.

Only a few counts were recorded for this clonotype. The V call is TRBV7-8, the J call TRBJ1-1; unclear D gene. The CDR3 runs 13 residues. Trimming took off 2 bases at V and 4 bases at J, with 8 bases between the two ends. CDR1 is SGHVS, CDR2 FQNEAQ, per germline. As DNA, the CDR3 is TGTGCCAGCAGCTTACTTCGGACCACTGAAGCTTTCTTT. Its translation: CASSLLRTTEAFF.

The chain links TRBV20-1 to TRBJ2-2; maybe TRBD1 (6 bases). CDR3 length equals 16 residues. Germline CDR1 reads DFQATT; CDR2 reads SNEGSKA (reference sequence). The germline V and J ends were trimmed by 6 bases and 0 bases, with 17 bases remaining between them. This chain's CDR3 is CSARKAGVTNTGELFF. The CDR3, as DNA: TGCAGTGCCAGAAAGGCAGGGGTAACGAACACCGGGGAGCTGTTTTTT.

V is TRBV3-1 and J is TRBJ2-5; 7 bases align to TRBD2. J gave up 2 bases and V 2 bases, and 5 bases lay outside the gene matches. The CDR3 sequence is 15 residues long. The V gene's germline CDR1 is LGHDT and CDR2 YNNKEL (reference sequence). The CDR3 reads CASSQPAGPQETQYF. CDR3 DNA: TGTGCCAGCAGCCAACCAGCGGGGCCTCAAGAGACCCAGTACTTC.

This clonotype was observed at least ten times. The chain joins TRBV20-1 to TRBJ2-5; 13 bases fit TRBD2. Looked up from germline, CDR1 is DFQATT and CDR2 is SNEGSKA (reference sequence). J gave up 5 bases and V 5 bases, and 8 bases lay outside the gene matches. The CDR3 loop spans 15 amino acids. The DNA for the CDR3 is TGCAGTGCTGAAAGCCCGGGACTAGCGGGGGAGACCCAGTACTTC. It encodes CSAESPGLAGETQYF.

In its sample, this clonotype was seen many times. The CDR3 bases are TGTGCCAGCAGCCTAAGCGGGGATCCCTACAATGAGCAGTTCTTC. It specifies CASSLSGDPYNEQFF. V gene TRBV5-4 combines with J gene TRBJ2-1, with 7 bases that match TRBD2. With V trimmed by 4 bases and J by 2 bases, 6 bases remained unmatched. Germline assignment: CDR1 SGHNT and CDR2 YYREEE (reference sequence). The CDR3 runs 15 residues. Full variable domain (remainder filled in from reference TRBV5-4 and TRBJ2-1): ETGVTQSPTHLIKTRGQQVTLRCSSQSGHNTVSWYQQALGQGPQFIFQYYREEENGRGNFPPRFSGLQFPNYSSELNVNALELDDSALYLCASSLSGDPYNEQFFGPGTRLTVL.

This clonotype was counted only a few times. The gene calls are TRBV12-3 or TRBV12-4 and TRBJ2-3; TRBD1 might be the D (5 bases). Trimming pared 3 bases from V and 2 bases from J, leaving 12 bases between. The CDR3 has 15 amino acids. CDR3 bases: TGTGCCAGCAGTTTGAACAGGTTGAACACAGATACGCAGTATTTT. Translation: CASSLNRLNTDTQYF.

The V and J genes are TRBV28 and TRBJ2-6; TRBD1 agrees at 8 bases. CDR3 length: 15 amino acids. Per germline, CDR1 MDHEN and CDR2 SYDVKM. V lost 7 bases to trimming and J lost 4 bases; unmatched junction nucleotides: 6. This CDR3 is CASTTGGSGANVLTF. The CDR3 region has the DNA TGTGCCAGCACCACAGGGGGTTCGGGGGCCAACGTCCTGACTTTC.

In nucleotides, the CDR3 is TGCGCCAGCAGCATGGGGACAAACCAAGAGACCCAGTACTTC. Translated: CASSMGTNQETQYF. The chain employs TRBV5-1 and TRBJ2-5; D possibly corresponds to TRBD1 (6 bases). Germline CDR1 and CDR2: SGHRS and YFSETQ. Trimming stripped 4 bases from V and 0 bases from J, with 10 bases between. CDR3 length equals 14 residues. Drawing the rest from reference TRBV5-1 and TRBJ2-5, the complete variable domain is KAGVTQTPRYLIKTRGQQVTLSCSPISGHRSVSWYQQTPGQGLQFLFEYFSETQRNKGNFPGRFSGRQFSNSRSEMNVSTLELGDSALYLCASSMGTNQETQYFGPGTRLLVL.

This chain uses TRBV3-1 with TRBJ1-1; tentative D call: TRBD1 (6 bases). V was trimmed by 7 bases and J by 1 base, leaving 16 bases between them. Looked up from germline, CDR1 is LGHDT and CDR2 is YNNKEL (reference sequence). The CDR3 runs to 15 residues. The CDR3 region has the DNA TGTGCCAGCACCCTAGGGGGGACTCAGAACACTGAAGCTTTCTTT. Its translation is CASTLGGTQNTEAFF.

Only a few counts were recorded for this clonotype. This rearrangement joins TRBV18 to TRBJ1-5, with D uncertain. There are 14 residues in the CDR3. V was trimmed by 2 bases and J by 0 bases, leaving 5 bases between them. Germline lookup yields CDR1 KGHSH and CDR2 LQKENI. The CDR3 here is CASSPAYSNQPQHF. The CDR3 DNA is TGTGCCAGCTCACCAGCCTATAGCAATCAGCCCCAGCATTTT.

This clonotype was found a few times. The rearrangement uses TRBV27 and TRBJ2-1; 12 bases are shared with TRBD1. Trimming at V came to 1 base and at J to 9 bases, leaving 7 bases not matched to a gene. The germline CDR1 and CDR2 sequences are MNHEY and SMNVEV (reference sequence). The CDR3 is 16 residues long. The CDR3 nucleotides are TGTGCCAGCAGTTTATTACGGGGACAGGGGGCAAGTGAGCAGTTCTTC. Translated: CASSLLRGQGASEQFF.

The chain recombines TRBV3-1 with TRBJ2-2; TRBD2 matches 8 bases. The CDR3 consists of 14 residues. With V trimmed by 6 bases and J by 5 bases, 5 bases remained unmatched. The V gene's germline CDR1 is LGHDT and CDR2 YNNKEL (reference sequence). CDR3 DNA sequence: TGTGCCAGCAGGACAGCGGGAGTTACCGGGGAGCTGTTTTTT. It is translated as CASRTAGVTGELFF.

This clonotype was observed at least ten times. This chain uses TRBV24-1 with TRBJ2-5; 9 nucleotides line up with TRBD1. The CDR3 runs 15 residues. In germline, CDR1 is KGHDR, CDR2 SFDVKD. V lost 1 base to trimming and J lost 2 bases; unmatched junction nucleotides: 1. The chain's CDR3 is CATSDLGQGQETQYF. The CDR3 DNA is TGTGCCACCAGTGATTTAGGACAGGGGCAAGAGACCCAGTACTTC.

This clonotype was seen a handful of times. The chain joins TRBV2 to TRBJ2-5; weak D call: TRBD1 (5 bases). Trimming removed 4 bases from V and 2 bases from J, with 8 bases in between. The CDR3 covers 13 residues. Germline CDR1 is SNHLY and CDR2 is FYNNEI. The CDR3 sequence is CASSGQRQETQYF. CDR3 DNA sequence: TGTGCCAGCAGTGGACAGCGTCAAGAGACCCAGTACTTC.

A few counts support this clonotype. The chain carries TRBV5-1 and TRBJ2-3, with 7 bases aligning to TRBD2. The CDR3 sequence is 17 residues long. The V gene's germline CDR1 is SGHRS and CDR2 YFSETQ. The V segment lost 4 bases and the J segment 6 bases; nucleotides outside the gene matches: 17. CDR3 residues: CASSIPPGRGVSDTQYF. CDR3 nucleotide sequence: TGCGCCAGCAGCATACCGCCGGGCCGGGGGGTTAGCGATACGCAGTATTTT.